This T cell receptor beta chain stems from a study of CD4 T cells in relation to SARS-CoV-2 and coronaviruses. Study findings and constraints: According to naive versus memory sequencing, detected responses are memory recall, not newly primed.

Here immunoSEQ multiplex PCR was the method, and the copy in TCRdb shows in-frame clones only, minus some. This table has about 39,000 clones, just under 85% appearing once. On this clone: What it binds is unknown.

The CDR3 is made up of 14 amino acids. Germline V gene data show CDR1 as SQVTM and CDR2 as ANQGSEA. Trimming removed 4 bases from V and 8 bases from J; junction bases left unmatched: 8. The chain carries TRBV29-1 and TRBJ2-1; 10 nucleotides agree with TRBD2. The origin of this receptor is an adult with COVID-19. The sample comprised naive CD4+ T cells from PBMCs, cultured in vitro. The subset here: naive CD4+ T cells isolated by negative enrichment. CDR3 DNA sequence: TGCAGCGTTGGGGGGCCTAGCGGGAGCGATGAGCAGTTCTTC. This codes for CSVGGPSGSDEQFF.